The present TCR beta chain was sequenced within a study of blood T cell repertoires in COVID-19. Across the study: COVID-19 samples collected from the United States, Italy and Spain covered acute and convalescent phases.

Followed over time, Seattle patients had been enrolled while infection was active. Method: immunoSEQ multiplex PCR; TCRdb's copy keeps in-frame clones and lacks some. The sample has over 150,000 clones, around 84% seen once. The TCR comes from a woman aged 80 or over with COVID-19, enrolled during active disease. The sequenced sample was peripheral blood.

The CDR3 nucleotides read TGCGCCAGCAGCTTGGATGGGCTTGCTAGCACAGATACGCAGTATTTT. Translating it yields CASSLDGLASTDTQYF. V usage is TRBV5-1 and J usage is TRBJ2-3; no definite D call. The CDR3 covers 16 residues. Per germline, CDR1 SGHRS and CDR2 YFSETQ. Trimming shortened V by 0 bases and J by 0 bases, and 11 bases separated the two germline ends.